This paragraph covers one T cell receptor (beta chain) sequence. No antigen is known for it. The sample is drawn from a study of T cells in localized non-small cell lung cancer. The length of the CDR3 is 17 residues. Generated by immunoSEQ multiplex PCR, the TCRdb table keeps only in-frame clones and is missing some. There are under 5,000 clones in the sample; 30% occur only once, and roughly 22% lies in the top ten. Overall study results and limits: Increased T cell density in blood showed an association with longer overall survival. Adjacent lung was found to contain a median about 62 of the top 100 tumor clones.

The sequences come from lung tumor tissue, collected before any cancer treatment. This chain joins TRBV7-5 and TRBJ2-3; TRBD2 is taken as the D call from the table, unchecked against the DNA. TRBV7-5 is designated a pseudogene. The source of this sequence is a male donor at least 60 years old with stage III lung adenocarcinoma. As DNA, the CDR3 is TGTGCCAGCAGCTTAGCTAGCGGGGGGGCGGGTACAGATACGCAGTATTTT. This translates into CASSLASGGAGTDTQYF.